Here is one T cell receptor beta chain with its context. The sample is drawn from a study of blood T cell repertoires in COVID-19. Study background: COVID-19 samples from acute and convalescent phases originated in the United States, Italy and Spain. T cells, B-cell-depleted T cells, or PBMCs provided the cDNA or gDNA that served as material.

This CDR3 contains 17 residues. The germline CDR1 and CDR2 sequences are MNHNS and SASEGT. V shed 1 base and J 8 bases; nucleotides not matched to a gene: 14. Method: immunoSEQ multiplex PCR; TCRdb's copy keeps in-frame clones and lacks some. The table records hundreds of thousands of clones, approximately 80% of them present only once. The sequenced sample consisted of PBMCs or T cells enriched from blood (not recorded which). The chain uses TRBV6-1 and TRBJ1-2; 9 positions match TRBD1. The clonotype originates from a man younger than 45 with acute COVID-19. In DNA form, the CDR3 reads TGTGCCAGCAGTGAAGGCTTATGGGACAGGGTGGTAGGGGGCTACACCTTC. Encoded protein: CASSEGLWDRVVGGYTF.